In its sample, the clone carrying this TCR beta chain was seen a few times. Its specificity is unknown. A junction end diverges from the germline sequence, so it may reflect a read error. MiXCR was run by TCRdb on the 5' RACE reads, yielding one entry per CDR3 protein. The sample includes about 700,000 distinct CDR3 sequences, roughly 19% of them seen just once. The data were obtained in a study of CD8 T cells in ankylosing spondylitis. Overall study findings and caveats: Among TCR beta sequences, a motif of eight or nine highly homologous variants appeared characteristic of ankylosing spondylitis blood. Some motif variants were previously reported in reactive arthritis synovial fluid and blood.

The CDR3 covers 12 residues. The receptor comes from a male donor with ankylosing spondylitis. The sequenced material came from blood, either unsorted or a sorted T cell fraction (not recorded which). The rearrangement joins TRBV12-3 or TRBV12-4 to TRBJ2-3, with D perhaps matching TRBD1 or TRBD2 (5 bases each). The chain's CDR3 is CASSQDRGLGDF. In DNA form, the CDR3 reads TGTGCCAGCAGCCAAGACCGTGGGCTGGGGGATTTT.